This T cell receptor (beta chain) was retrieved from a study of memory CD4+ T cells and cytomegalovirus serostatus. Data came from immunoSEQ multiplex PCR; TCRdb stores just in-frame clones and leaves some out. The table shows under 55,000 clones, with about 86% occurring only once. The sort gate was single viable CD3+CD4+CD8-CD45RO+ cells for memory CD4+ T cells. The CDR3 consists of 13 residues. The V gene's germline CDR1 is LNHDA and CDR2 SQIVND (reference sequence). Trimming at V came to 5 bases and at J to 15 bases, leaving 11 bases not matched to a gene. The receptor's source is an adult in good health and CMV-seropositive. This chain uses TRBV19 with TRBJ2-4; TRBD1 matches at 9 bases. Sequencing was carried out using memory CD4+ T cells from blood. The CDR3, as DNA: TGTGCCAGTAGTTGGGGCCGGGACAGGGTTCCGTACTTC. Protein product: CASSWGRDRVPYF.